This T cell receptor (beta chain) derives from a study of blood T cells in healthy people across ages. The authors ran a second PCR of roughly 6 to 12 cycles using a sample-barcoded 5' primer and a J-beta primer mix. Each CDR3 protein gets one entry after TCRdb re-called the 5' RACE reads with MiXCR. Among around 1,700,000 distinct CDR3 sequences listed, approximately 30% were seen once. This clonotype was seen a few times. This clonotype was sampled from a woman aged 25 to 45 in good health. Sequences were obtained from blood.

CDR3 sequence: CASSESVGGPTEAFF. CDR3 nucleotides: TGTGCCAGCAGTGAATCAGTCGGGGGACCCACTGAAGCTTTCTTT. The V call is TRBV25-1, the J call TRBJ1-1; TRBD1 is a possible D gene (5 bases). Trimming took 1 base from V and 4 from J, leaving 13 bases between them. This CDR3 has 15 residues. The germline V gene has CDR1 MGHDK and CDR2 SYGVNS. Drawing the rest from reference TRBV25-1 and TRBJ1-1, the complete variable domain is EADIYQTPRYLVIGTGKKITLECSQTMGHDKMYWYQQDPGMELHLIHYSYGVNSTEKGDLSSESTVSRIRTEHFPLTLESARPSHTSQYLCASSESVGGPTEAFFGQGTRLTVV.